This T cell receptor (beta chain) is from a study of long-term antiretroviral therapy in people with HIV. Study results and limitations: Relative to transplant donor controls, diversity remained lower despite increasing after ART. Blood collection from about 2003 to 2017 possibly occurred under older ART regimens.

Worth noting for this clone: No antigen is known for it.

Survey-level resolution applied to immunoSEQ assay v3.0. Researchers set sequencing to target about 35,000-55,000 T-cell genomes per sample. Sequenced by immunoSEQ multiplex PCR; TCRdb stores in-frame clones only, minus some. The sample gives tens of thousands of clones, roughly 80% of which show up once; around 5% is in the top ten. In germline, CDR1 is MGHRA, CDR2 YSYEKL. J was trimmed by 3 bases and V by 4 bases; bases with no gene match: 12. The CDR3 totals 16 residues. People in the study who had HIV all got their treatment in the United States. Specimen: unsorted PBMCs, collected 1.5 years after starting antiretroviral therapy. V is TRBV4-1 and J is TRBJ2-7; 7 bases are shared with TRBD2. This receptor was taken from a man aged 18 to 35 with HIV. The CDR3 DNA sequence: TGCGCCAGCAGCCGTGGGCCGAGCGGGATGGGCTACGAGCAGTACTTC. It translates to CASSRGPSGMGYEQYF.